The entry below gives a single TCR beta chain sequence along with its context. Measured with immunoSEQ multiplex PCR; TCRdb has only the in-frame clones, and not every one. The sample shows about 2.4 million clones, 80% to 95% of them seen only once. V lost 5 bases to trimming and J lost 5 bases; unmatched junction nucleotides: 5. The CDR3 loop spans 14 amino acids. Germline CDR1 and CDR2: SGHAT and FQNNGV. This sample stems from a study of shared clonotypes between healthy human individuals. Study at large: The donor pool was made up of two women and three men aged 18 to 49.

Splitting the CD4+ cells yielded a CD45RA+ naive subset and a CD45RA-negative memory subset. The TCR comes from a man aged 18 to 30 in good health. Some clones in this sample may be carry-over from other donors' samples. Specimen: naive CD4+ T cells from PBMCs. Subset denoted: CD45RA+ positively selected. This chain joins TRBV11-2 and TRBJ2-1; 8 bases agree with TRBD2. The CDR3 DNA is TGTGCCAGCAGCCAGCGGGAGAGAAACAATGAGCAGTTCTTC. This translates into CASSQRERNNEQFF.